Listed below are T cell receptor beta chains from one sample, sequenced in a study of identical twins. TCRdb re-derived calls from the 5' RACE reads in MiXCR, one entry per CDR3 protein. The sample records 200,000 to 250,000 distinct CDR3 sequences, roughly 13% being singletons. The same sample was also used in a study of yellow fever vaccine responses in identical twins.

The sequenced sample was memory (CD45RO+) T cells sorted from blood. The receptors were sampled from a woman between 18 and 30 years old in good health. CDR3s include the opening cysteine and the closing phenylalanine or tryptophan. A D gene is named only where the DNA matches it firmly. Not all rows give a size; the values are once, few, many and, for expanded clones, a class.

15 TRBJ2-1 once TRBD2 TRBV20-1 TGCAGTGCTCCGCGGGGGGGACAGTCCTTCAATGACCAGTTCTTC CSAPRGGQSFNDQFF
11 TRBJ1-1 few . TRBV29-1 TGCAGCGTTGAAGGGCCCGCTGAAGCTTTCTTT CSVEGPAEAFF
13 TRBJ2-1 few . TRBV29-1 TGCAGCGTTGAGTTGTTCTCATACAATGAGCAGTTCTTC CSVELFSYNEQFF
17 TRBJ2-3 few TRBD2 TRBV11-2 TGTGCCTGTGGGGGGCTAGCGGGAGTATCTGGAACAGATACGCAGTATTTT CACGGLAGVSGTDTQYF
20 TRBJ2-3 . TRBD1 TRBV4-3 TGCGCCAGCAGCCCAAAAGCCCCGGGGACAGCCCCATCAAGCACAGATACGCAGTATTTT CASSPKAPGTAPSSTDTQYF
13 TRBJ2-5 . TRBD1 TRBV28 TGTGCCAGCAGGGGGACAGGGAAAGAGACCCAGTACTTC CASRGTGKETQYF
13 TRBJ2-7 few . TRBV29-1 TGCAGCGTTCGTGAGACAGTGTCCTACGAGCAGTACTTC CSVRETVSYEQYF
13 TRBJ1-2 few . TRBV3-1 TGTGCCAGCAGCCAAGACAGGTCATTTGTCTCCACCTTC CASSQDRSFVSTF
16 TRBJ2-1 . TRBD2 TRBV5-1 TGCGCCAGCAGCTTGGCCCCAGCGGGAGTCGGCAATGAGCAGTTCTTC CASSLAPAGVGNEQFF
12 TRBJ2-7 many TRBD1 TRBV20-1 TGCAGTGCCCCGGACAGGACCTACGAGCAGTACTTC CSAPDRTYEQYF
16 TRBJ2-1 few . TRBV14 TGTGCCAGCAGCGCGCGCCCTCGGTCGGGCGTCCATGAGCAGTTCTTC CASSARPRSGVHEQFF
15 TRBJ1-5 few . TRBV20-1 TGCAGTGCTAGAGTCCGGGGTTATAGCAATCAGCCCCAGCATTTT CSARVRGYSNQPQHF
12 TRBJ2-3 few . TRBV20-1 TGCAGTGCTAGAGGACCCCGGGATACGCAGTATTTT CSARGPRDTQYF
17 TRBJ2-5 . TRBD2 TRBV7-6 TGTGCCAGCAGCCTTACCCAGACTAGCGGGAGAGGAGAGACCCAGTACTTC CASSLTQTSGRGETQYF
15 TRBJ2-1 many . TRBV9 TGTGCCAGCAGCGTAGCCCGGAACTCCTACAATGAGCAGTTCTTC CASSVARNSYNEQFF
13 TRBJ2-7 few . TRBV18 TGTGCCAGCTCCATCCCAATCTCCTACGAGCAGTACTTC CASSIPISYEQYF
15 TRBJ2-3 . TRBD2 TRBV4-1 TGCGCCAGCAGCCACGGCGGGAGCCCCCCAGATACGCAGTATTTT CASSHGGSPPDTQYF
19 TRBJ2-2 many TRBD1 TRBV7-8 TGTGCCAGCAGCTTACCGGACCCGTTGGGACAGATAAACACCGGGGAGCTGTTTTTT CASSLPDPLGQINTGELFF
14 TRBJ1-4 . TRBD1 TRBV5-1 TGCGCCAGCAGCTTGTGGGACAGGAATGAAAAACTGTTTTTT CASSLWDRNEKLFF
18 TRBJ2-7 few TRBD1 TRBV11-1 TGTGCCAGCAGCGCTAGCCCCACCGGGACAGGGGGCTTCTACGAGCAGTACTTC CASSASPTGTGGFYEQYF
17 TRBJ2-1 few TRBD2 TRBV29-1 TGCAGCGCTCGGACTAGCGGCCACATTAGCTCCTACAATGAGCAGTTCTTC CSARTSGHISSYNEQFF
18 TRBJ2-3 . TRBD2 TRBV11-2 TGTGCCAGCAGCTTAGTTGGCTTCGGGGGACTAGTCACAGATACGCAGTATTTT CASSLVGFGGLVTDTQYF